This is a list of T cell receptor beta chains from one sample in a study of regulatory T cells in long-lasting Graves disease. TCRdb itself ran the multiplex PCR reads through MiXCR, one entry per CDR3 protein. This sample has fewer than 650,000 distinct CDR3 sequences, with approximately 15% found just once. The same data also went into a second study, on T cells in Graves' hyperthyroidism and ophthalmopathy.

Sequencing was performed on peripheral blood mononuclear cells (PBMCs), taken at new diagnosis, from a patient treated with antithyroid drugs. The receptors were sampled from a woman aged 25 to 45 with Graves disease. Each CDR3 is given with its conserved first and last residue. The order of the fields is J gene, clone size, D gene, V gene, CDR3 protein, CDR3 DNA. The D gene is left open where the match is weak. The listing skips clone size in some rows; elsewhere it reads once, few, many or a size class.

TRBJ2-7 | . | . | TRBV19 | CASSAAGTNLHEQYF | TGTGCCAGTAGTGCAGCCGGGACAAATTTACACGAGCAGTACTTC
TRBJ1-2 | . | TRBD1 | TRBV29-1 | CSVATGPGGGYTF | TGCAGCGTCGCGACAGGGCCTGGGGGGGGCTACACCTTC
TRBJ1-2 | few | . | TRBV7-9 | CASSLVMGYTF | TGTGCCAGCAGCTTAGTAATGGGCTACACCTTC
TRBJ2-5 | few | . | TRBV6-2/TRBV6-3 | CASSYSGGRGRETQYF | TGTGCCAGCAGTTACTCTGGAGGGAGGGGGAGAGAGACCCAGTACTTC
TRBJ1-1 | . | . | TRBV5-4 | CASSSGTFGTEAFF | TGTGCCAGCAGTTCCGGGACGTTCGGCACTGAAGCTTTCTTT
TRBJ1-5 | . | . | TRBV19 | CASAGAIGNQPQHF | TGTGCCAGCGCAGGTGCTATAGGCAATCAGCCCCAGCATTTT
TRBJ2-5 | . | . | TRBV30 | CAWSKAMETQYF | TGTGCCTGGAGCAAAGCAATGGAGACCCAGTACTTC
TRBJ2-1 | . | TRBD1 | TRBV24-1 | CTTSGGQGSVSYNEQFF | TGTACCACCAGTGGCGGACAGGGAAGCGTGTCCTACAATGAGCAGTTCTTC
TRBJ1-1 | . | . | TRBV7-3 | CASSLSRRANTEAFF | TGTGCCAGCAGCTTAAGTCGACGGGCGAACACTGAAGCTTTCTTT
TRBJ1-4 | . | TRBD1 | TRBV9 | CASSPGQVSEKLFF | TGTGCCAGCAGCCCGGGACAGGTTTCCGAAAAACTGTTTTTT
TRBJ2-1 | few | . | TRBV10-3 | CASSSLKAPSNEQFF | TGTGCCAGCAGTTCACTAAAAGCCCCGTCGAATGAGCAGTTCTTC
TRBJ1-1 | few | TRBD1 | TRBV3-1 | CASSRPGTGRTEAFF | TGTGCCAGCAGCCGTCCCGGGACAGGGCGCACTGAAGCTTTCTTT
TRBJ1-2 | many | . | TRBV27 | CASSLRSSEYYGYTF | TGTGCCAGCAGCCTAAGGTCCAGCGAATACTATGGCTACACCTTC
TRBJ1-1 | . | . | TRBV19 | CASSIGGQGSYMNTEAFF | TGTGCCAGTAGTATAGGGGGGCAGGGGTCCTACATGAACACTGAAGCTTTCTTT
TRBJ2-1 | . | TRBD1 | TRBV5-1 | CASSLLYGTGGNEQFF | TGCGCCAGCAGCCTCTTATACGGGACAGGTGGGAATGAGCAGTTCTTC
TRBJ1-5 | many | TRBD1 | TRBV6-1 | CASRGQGYQPQHF | TGTGCCAGCAGGGGACAGGGGTATCAGCCCCAGCATTTT
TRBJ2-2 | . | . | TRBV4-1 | CASSHADIPGELFF | TGCGCCAGCAGCCATGCGGATATCCCCGGGGAGCTGTTTTTT
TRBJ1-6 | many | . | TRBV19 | CASSSGRTLHF | TGTGCCAGTAGTTCCGGGAGAACCCTCCACTTT
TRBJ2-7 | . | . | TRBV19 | CASRREGAGEDEQYF | TGTGCCAGTAGACGGGAGGGGGCGGGCGAGGACGAGCAGTACTTC
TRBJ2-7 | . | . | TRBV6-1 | CASTRQGGSAYEQYF | TGTGCCAGCACCCGTCAAGGGGGATCAGCTTACGAGCAGTACTTC
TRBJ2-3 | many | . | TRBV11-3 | CASSKEEITDTQYF | TGTGCCAGCAGCAAAGAGGAGATCACAGATACGCAGTATTTT
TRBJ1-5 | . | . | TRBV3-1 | CASSQDLRGNQPQHF | TGTGCCAGCAGCCAAGATTTGAGGGGGAATCAGCCCCAGCATTTT
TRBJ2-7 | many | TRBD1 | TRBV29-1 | CSVSGTVSYEQYF | TGCAGCGTATCCGGGACAGTTTCCTACGAGCAGTACTTC
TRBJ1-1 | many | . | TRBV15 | CATSRPLAEAFF | TGTGCCACCAGCAGACCCCTTGCTGAAGCTTTCTTT
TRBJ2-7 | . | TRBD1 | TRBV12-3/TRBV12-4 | CASNRQGLGYEQYF | TGTGCCAGCAATCGACAGGGGCTGGGGTACGAGCAGTACTTC
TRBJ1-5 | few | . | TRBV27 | CASSFTGRGGNQPQHF | TGTGCCAGCAGTTTCACCGGGAGGGGGGGCAATCAGCCCCAGCATTTT
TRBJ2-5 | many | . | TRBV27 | CASSPRTRGETQYF | TGTGCCAGCAGTCCGCGGACACGCGGTGAGACCCAGTACTTC
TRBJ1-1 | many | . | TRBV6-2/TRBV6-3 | CASRPWGQGTEAFF | TGTGCCAGCCGTCCATGGGGGCAAGGCACTGAAGCTTTCTTT
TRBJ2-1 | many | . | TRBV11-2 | CASSQGGGLPYNEQFF | TGTGCCAGCAGCCAGGGGGGCGGACTTCCCTACAATGAGCAGTTCTTC
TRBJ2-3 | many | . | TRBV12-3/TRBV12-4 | CASSFEEGGQYF | TGTGCCAGCAGCTTTGAGGAGGGGGGGCAGTATTTT
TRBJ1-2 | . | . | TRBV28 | CATQRTGRYGYTF | TGTGCCACCCAACGTACAGGGCGCTATGGCTACACCTTC
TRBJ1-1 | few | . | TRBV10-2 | CASRGRKNTEAFF | TGCGCCAGCAGAGGACGGAAGAACACTGAAGCTTTCTTT
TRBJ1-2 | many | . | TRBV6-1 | CASSEAGSDYGYTF | TGTGCCAGCAGTGAAGCTGGGTCAGACTATGGCTACACCTTC
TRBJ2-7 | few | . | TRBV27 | CASSPVGPNYEQYF | TGTGCCAGCAGTCCCGTTGGACCGAACTACGAGCAGTACTTC
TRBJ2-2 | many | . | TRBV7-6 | CASRRNTGELFF | TGTGCCAGCAGGAGGAACACCGGGGAGCTGTTTTTT
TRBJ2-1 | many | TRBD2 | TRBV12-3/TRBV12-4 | CANGGSGYNEQFF | TGTGCCAACGGCGGTAGCGGGTACAATGAGCAGTTCTTC
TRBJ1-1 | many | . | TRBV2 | CASRLQVNGYEAFF | TGTGCCAGCAGGTTACAGGTAAACGGTTATGAAGCTTTCTTT
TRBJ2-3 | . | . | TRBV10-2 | CASSDLAPNTDTQYF | TGCGCCAGCAGCGACCTAGCGCCCAACACAGATACGCAGTATTTT
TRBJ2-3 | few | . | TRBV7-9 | CASRIGGMGTDTQYF | TGTGCCAGCCGTATAGGGGGGATGGGCACAGATACGCAGTATTTT
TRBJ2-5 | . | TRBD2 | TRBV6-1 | CASRELAGEMETQYF | TGTGCCAGCAGGGAACTAGCGGGAGAGATGGAGACCCAGTACTTC
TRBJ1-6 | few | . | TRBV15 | CATSRDLPPTDSPLHF | TGTGCCACCAGCAGAGATTTGCCCCCGACAGATTCACCCCTCCACTTT
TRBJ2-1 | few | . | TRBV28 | CASRDDLLRTFF | TGTGCCAGCAGGGACGACTTGCTAAGAACGTTCTTC
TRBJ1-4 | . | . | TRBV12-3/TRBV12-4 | CASSLVTIATNEKLFF | TGTGCCAGCAGTTTGGTGACTATTGCAACTAATGAAAAACTGTTTTTT
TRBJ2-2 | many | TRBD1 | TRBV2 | CASSSRQGGTGELFF | TGTGCCAGCAGCAGCCGACAGGGCGGCACCGGGGAGCTGTTTTTT
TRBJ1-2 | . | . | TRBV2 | CASSEKGRVAYTF | TGTGCCAGCAGTGAAAAGGGCAGAGTCGCCTACACCTTC
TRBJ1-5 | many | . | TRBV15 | CATSRGSSPNQPQHF | TGTGCCACCAGCAGAGGCAGCTCCCCCAATCAGCCCCAGCATTTT
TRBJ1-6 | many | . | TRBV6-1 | CASSPGRHNSPLHF | TGTGCCAGCAGTCCCGGACGGCATAATTCACCCCTCCACTTT
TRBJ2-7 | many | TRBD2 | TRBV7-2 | CASSLGGSKYEQYF | TGTGCCAGCAGCTTAGGCGGGAGTAAGTACGAGCAGTACTTC
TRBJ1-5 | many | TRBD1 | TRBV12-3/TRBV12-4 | CASSLSGQSGQPQHF | TGTGCCAGCAGTTTATCGGGACAGTCGGGTCAGCCCCAGCATTTT
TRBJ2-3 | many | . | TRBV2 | CASSRTEAAGTQYF | TGTGCCAGCAGTCGGACTGAGGCTGCGGGTACGCAGTATTTT
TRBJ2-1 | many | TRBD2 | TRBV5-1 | CASSGGLAWSSYNEQFF | TGCGCCAGCAGCGGGGGACTAGCGTGGAGCTCCTACAATGAGCAGTTCTTC
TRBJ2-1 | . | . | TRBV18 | CASSPPNIQFSNEQFF | TGTGCCAGCTCACCCCCAAACATACAGTTTAGCAATGAGCAGTTCTTC
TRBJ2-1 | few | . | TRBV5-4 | CASSRIGGEQFF | TGTGCCAGCAGTCGAATAGGGGGTGAGCAGTTCTTC
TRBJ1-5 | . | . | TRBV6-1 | CASRGDQPQHF | TGTGCCAGCCGGGGGGATCAGCCCCAGCATTTT
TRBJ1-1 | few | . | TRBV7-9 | CASSSTAAGTEAFF | TGTGCCAGCAGCTCCACAGCGGCTGGTACTGAAGCTTTCTTT
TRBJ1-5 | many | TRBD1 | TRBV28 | CASSFRGRVQPQHF | TGTGCCAGCAGTTTCAGGGGGCGCGTTCAGCCCCAGCATTTT
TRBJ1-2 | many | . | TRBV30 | CAWGASRGYTF | TGTGCCTGGGGGGCCTCCCGGGGCTACACCTTC
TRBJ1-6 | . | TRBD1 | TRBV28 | CASSLPGTEILNSPLHF | TGTGCCAGCAGCCTTCCTGGGACAGAAATCCTTAATTCACCCCTCCACTTT
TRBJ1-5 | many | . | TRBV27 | CASSLSGTRSNQPQHF | TGTGCCAGCAGTTTATCGGGGACACGTAGCAATCAGCCCCAGCATTTT
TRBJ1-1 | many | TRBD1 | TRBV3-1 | CASSQDWTGTEAFF | TGTGCCAGCAGCCAAGACTGGACAGGCACTGAAGCTTTCTTT